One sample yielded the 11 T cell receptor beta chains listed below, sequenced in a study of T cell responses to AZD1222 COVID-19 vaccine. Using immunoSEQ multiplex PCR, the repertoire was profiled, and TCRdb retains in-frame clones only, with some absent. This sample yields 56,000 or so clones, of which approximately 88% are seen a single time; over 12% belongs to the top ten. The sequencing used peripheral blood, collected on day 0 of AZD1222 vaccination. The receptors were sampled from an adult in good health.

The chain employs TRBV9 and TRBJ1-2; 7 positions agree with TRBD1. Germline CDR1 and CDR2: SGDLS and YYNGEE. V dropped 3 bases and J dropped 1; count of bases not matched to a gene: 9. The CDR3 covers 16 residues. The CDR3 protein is CASSAGLGTDNYGYTF. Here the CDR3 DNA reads TGTGCCAGCAGCGCTGGGTTGGGGACAGATAACTATGGCTACACCTTC.

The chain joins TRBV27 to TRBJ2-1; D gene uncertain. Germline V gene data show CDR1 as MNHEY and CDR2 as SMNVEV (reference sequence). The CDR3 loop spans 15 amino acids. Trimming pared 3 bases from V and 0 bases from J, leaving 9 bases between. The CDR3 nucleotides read TGTGCCAGCAGTTTGGACCTTCTCTCCTACAATGAGCAGTTCTTC. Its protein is CASSLDLLSYNEQFF.

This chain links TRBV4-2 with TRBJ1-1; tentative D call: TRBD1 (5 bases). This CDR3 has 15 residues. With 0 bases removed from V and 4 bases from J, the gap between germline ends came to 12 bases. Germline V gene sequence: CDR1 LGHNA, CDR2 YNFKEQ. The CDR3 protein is CASSQEAQGFTEAFF. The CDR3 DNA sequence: TGTGCCAGCAGCCAAGAGGCTCAGGGATTCACTGAAGCTTTCTTT.

This CDR3 is CASSESGQGLQPQHF. The CDR3 DNA reads TGTGCCAGCAGTGAGTCTGGACAGGGACTTCAGCCCCAGCATTTT. The chain combines TRBV25-1 with TRBJ1-5; 8 positions agree with TRBD1. The CDR3 covers 15 residues. The germline gives CDR1 MGHDK, CDR2 SYGVNS. V trimming: 3 bases; J trimming: 6 bases; junction bases outside the gene matches: 7.

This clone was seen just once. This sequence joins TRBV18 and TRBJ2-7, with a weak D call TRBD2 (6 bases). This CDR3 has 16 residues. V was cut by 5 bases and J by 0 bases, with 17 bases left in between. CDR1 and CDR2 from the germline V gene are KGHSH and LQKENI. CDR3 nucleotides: TGTGCCAGCTCAGCGGTCGTGGTAGCGGACTCCTACGAGCAGTACTTC. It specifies CASSAVVVADSYEQYF.

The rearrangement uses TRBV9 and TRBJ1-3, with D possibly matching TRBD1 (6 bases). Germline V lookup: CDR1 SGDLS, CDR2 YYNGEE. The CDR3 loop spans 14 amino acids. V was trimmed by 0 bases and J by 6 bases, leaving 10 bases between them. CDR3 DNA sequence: TGTGCCAGCAGCGTAGCCAGGGGAACAAACACCATATATTTT. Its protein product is CASSVARGTNTIYF.

The CDR3 is CASSFTDKHNEQFF. Here the CDR3 DNA reads TGTGCCAGCAGCTTCACGGACAAACACAATGAGCAGTTCTTC. V is TRBV7-9 and J is TRBJ2-1; D possibly corresponds to TRBD1 (5 bases). V shed 3 bases and J shed 5 bases, with 11 bases lying between them. The germline V gene encodes CDR1 SEHNR and CDR2 FQNEAQ (reference sequence). The CDR3 has 14 residues.

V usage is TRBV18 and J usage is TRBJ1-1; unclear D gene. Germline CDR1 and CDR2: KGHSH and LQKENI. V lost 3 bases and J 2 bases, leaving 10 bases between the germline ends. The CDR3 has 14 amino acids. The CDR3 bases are TGTGCCAGCTCACCTTCTACTAGAAACACTGAAGCTTTCTTT. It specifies CASSPSTRNTEAFF.

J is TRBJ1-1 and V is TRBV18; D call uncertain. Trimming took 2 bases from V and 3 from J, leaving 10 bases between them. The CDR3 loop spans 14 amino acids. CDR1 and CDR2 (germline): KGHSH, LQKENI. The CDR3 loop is CASSPEVSYTEAFF. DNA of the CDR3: TGTGCCAGCTCACCAGAGGTTTCATACACTGAAGCTTTCTTT.

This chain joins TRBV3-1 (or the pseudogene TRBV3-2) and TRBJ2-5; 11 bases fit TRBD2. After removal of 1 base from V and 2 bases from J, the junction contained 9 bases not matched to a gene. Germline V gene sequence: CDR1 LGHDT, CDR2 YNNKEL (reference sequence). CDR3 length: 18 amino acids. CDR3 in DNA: TGTGCCAGCAGCCAAGCCGGGCTACTAGCGGGAGCTCAAGAGACCCAGTACTTC. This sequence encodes CASSQAGLLAGAQETQYF.

CDR3 in amino acids: CASSFGPQHF. CDR3 in DNA: TGTGCCAGCAGCTTTGGGCCCCAGCATTTT. The V call is TRBV5-8, the J call TRBJ1-5; D remains unclear. CDR3 length: 10 amino acids. V was trimmed by 2 bases and J by 9 bases, leaving 3 bases between them. Germline CDR1 SGHTS, CDR2 YDEGEE.